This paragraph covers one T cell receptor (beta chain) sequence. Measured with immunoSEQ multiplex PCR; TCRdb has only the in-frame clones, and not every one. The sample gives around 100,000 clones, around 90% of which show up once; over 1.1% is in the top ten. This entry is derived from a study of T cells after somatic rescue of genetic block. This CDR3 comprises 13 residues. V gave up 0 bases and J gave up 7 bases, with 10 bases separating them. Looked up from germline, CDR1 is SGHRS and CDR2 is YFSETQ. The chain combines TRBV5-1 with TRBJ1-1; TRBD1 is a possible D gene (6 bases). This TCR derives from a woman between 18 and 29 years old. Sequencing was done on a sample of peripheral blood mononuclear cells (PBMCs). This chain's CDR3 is CASSLDRVIEAFF. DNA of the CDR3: TGCGCCAGCAGCTTGGACAGGGTCATTGAAGCTTTCTTT.